The present T cell receptor (beta chain) was sequenced within a study of blood T cell repertoires in COVID-19. Across the study: From the United States, Italy and Spain came samples of acute and convalescent COVID-19.

Under the authors' procedure: Nucleated cell number was recorded as an estimate derived from reference gene primer amplification. Profiling relied on immunoSEQ multiplex PCR, and the TCRdb table lists in-frame clones only, not all of them. V, J and clone size are those of that table, while D and trimming were read from the DNA. The repertoire holds fewer than 200,000 clones, 84% seen once, with around 2.9% in the top ten. Exposed study participants had met a COVID-19 case within 2 weeks before entry. This clone turned up a few times. The TCR sequence derives from a woman in her twenties or thirties who had been exposed to COVID-19. Source material: PBMCs or T cells enriched from blood (not recorded which).

This CDR3 is CASSLRDRGRGEAFF. Here the CDR3 DNA reads TGTGCCAGCAGCCTCCGGGACAGGGGGAGAGGTGAAGCTTTCTTT. The chain uses TRBV7-9 and TRBJ1-1, with 11 nucleotides matching TRBD1. Trimming took 5 bases from V and 7 from J; bases not matched to a gene: 9. The length of the CDR3 is 15 residues. Germline V gene sequence: CDR1 SEHNR, CDR2 FQNEAQ (reference sequence).